The 23 T cell receptor beta chains below all came from one sample that was sequenced in a study of cytomegalovirus exposure and HLA in healthy donors. Primers included in the PCR were 60 Vbeta and 13 Jbeta primers. Profiling relied on immunoSEQ multiplex PCR, and the TCRdb table lists in-frame clones only, not all of them. Of 50,000 to 70,000 clones listed, 65% to 90% are singletons. Sequencing used PBMCs. These TCRs come from a human donor in good health.

V is TRBV7-8 and J is TRBJ2-1; 9 bases line up with TRBD2. The CDR3 is 18 residues long. Looked up from germline, CDR1 is SGHVS and CDR2 is FQNEAQ. V lost 2 bases to trimming and J lost 4 bases; unmatched junction nucleotides: 12. The CDR3 region has the DNA TGTGCCAGCAGCTTAAGTGTGCCTAGCGGGACCCTTTACAATGAGCAGTTCTTC. It specifies CASSLSVPSGTLYNEQFF.

The V call is TRBV9, the J call TRBJ2-7; D possibly corresponds to TRBD1 (6 bases). The V gene lost 0 bases and the J gene lost 1 base, with 11 bases spanning the gap. Germline loops: CDR1 SGDLS, CDR2 YYNGEE. The CDR3 sequence is 15 residues long. The CDR3 region is CASSVAPDRSYEQYF. The CDR3, as DNA: TGTGCCAGCAGCGTAGCGCCGGACAGATCCTACGAGCAGTACTTC.

The V call is TRBV10-3, the J call TRBJ2-2, with 7 bases identical to TRBD1. The J segment lost 5 bases and the V segment lost 6 bases, leaving 12 bases of the junction unmatched. CDR3 length: 16 amino acids. The germline V gene encodes CDR1 ENHRY and CDR2 SYGVKD. The CDR3 here is CAIRDRIARWTGELFF. For the CDR3, the DNA is TGTGCCATCAGGGACAGGATAGCCCGCTGGACCGGGGAGCTGTTTTTT.

The V and J genes are TRBV7-2 and TRBJ1-3; possible D gene TRBD1, 5 bases. Per the germline V gene, CDR1 is SGHTA and CDR2 is FQGNSA. CDR3 length: 15 amino acids. Trimming left V 5 bases short and J 0 bases short, with 11 bases between. DNA of the CDR3: TGTGCCAGCAGCCTCAGGGCTTCCTCTGGAAACACCATATATTTT. Amino acids: CASSLRASSGNTIYF.

V gene TRBV29-1 combines with J gene TRBJ2-2; a possible D gene is TRBD1 (6 bases). Trimming removed 2 bases at V and 1 base at J, with 8 bases between. The V gene's germline CDR1 is SQVTM and CDR2 ANQGSEA. The CDR3 is 14 residues long. CDR3 sequence reads: CSVERGMNTGELFF. The DNA of the CDR3 is TGCAGCGTTGAAAGGGGGATGAACACCGGGGAGCTGTTTTTT.

The chain couples TRBV14 to TRBJ1-1, with TRBD1 matching 7 bases. Germline assignment: CDR1 SGHDN and CDR2 FVKESK. Trimming cost V 4 bases and J 0 bases; bases outside gene matches: 2. This CDR3 is built from 14 residues. CDR3 region: CASSRTGMNTEAFF. CDR3 DNA: TGTGCCAGCAGCCGGACAGGCATGAACACTGAAGCTTTCTTT.

The chain links TRBV7-9 to TRBJ1-1; no firm D call. The CDR3 runs 14 residues. Germline values: CDR1 SEHNR, CDR2 FQNEAQ (reference sequence). The V and J ends lost 5 bases and 6 bases respectively, with 16 bases between them. CDR3 nucleotides: TGTGCCAGCAGCCTACTCAACCCCCGTCCTGAAGCTTTCTTT. Protein product: CASSLLNPRPEAFF.

A remark on this clone: Within the sample, other DNA sequences also encode this same CDR3. This rearrangement joins TRBV19 to TRBJ2-7, with D unclear. This CDR3 is built from 13 residues. The germline V gene encodes CDR1 LNHDA and CDR2 SQIVND (reference sequence). Trimming shortened V by 6 bases and J by 0 bases, and 9 bases separated the two germline ends. The CDR3 region has the DNA TGTGCCAGTAGCCTTGACTCCTCCTACGAGCAGTACTTC. Translation gives CASSLDSSYEQYF.

The V gene is TRBV7-9, the J gene TRBJ2-3; 8 bases are a match to TRBD1. CDR3 size: 16 residues. V shed 4 bases and J 1 base; nucleotides not matched to a gene: 7. The germline CDR1 and CDR2 sequences are SEHNR and FQNEAQ (reference sequence). The CDR3 DNA sequence: TGTGCCAGCAGCTACCAGGGGGCGGTCGGCACAGATACGCAGTATTTT. Translation: CASSYQGAVGTDTQYF. The whole variable domain, remainder taken from reference TRBV7-9 and TRBJ2-3, is DTGVSQNPRHKITKRGQNVTFRCDPISEHNRLYWYRQTLGQGPEFLTYFQNEAQLEKSRLLSDRFSAERPKGSFSTLEIQRTEQGDSAMYLCASSYQGAVGTDTQYFGPGTRLTVL.

This clone was counted once. The rearrangement joins TRBV6-5 to TRBJ1-1; a weak D match, TRBD1 (5 bases). This CDR3 comprises 14 residues. V was shortened by 2 bases and J by 3 bases, with 10 bases between the two germline ends. Germline V gene data show CDR1 as MNHEY and CDR2 as SVGAGI. CDR3 DNA sequence: TGTGCCAGCAGTTACACAGACAGTTACACTGAAGCTTTCTTT. It is translated as CASSYTDSYTEAFF.

The chain carries TRBV11-2 and TRBJ2-7; TRBD2 agrees at 7 bases. The CDR3 contains 14 residues. Trimming cost V 5 bases and J 3 bases; bases outside gene matches: 7. The germline V gene encodes CDR1 SGHAT and CDR2 FQNNGV. The CDR3 DNA is TGTGCCAGCAGCAAAAGCGGGAATGGCTACGAGCAGTACTTC. Translation gives CASSKSGNGYEQYF.

This rearrangement joins TRBV28 to TRBJ1-1; D not certain. Per germline, CDR1 MDHEN and CDR2 SYDVKM. V lost 5 bases to trimming and J lost 0 bases, with 13 bases between them. This CDR3 comprises 15 residues. The CDR3 sequence is CASSQFSGLNTEAFF. As DNA, the CDR3 is TGTGCCAGCAGTCAATTCTCGGGGTTGAACACTGAAGCTTTCTTT.

The chain's CDR3 is CASSAPMAGGYSYEQYF. CDR3 nucleotide sequence: TGCGCCAGCAGTGCCCCCATGGCGGGGGGCTACTCCTACGAGCAGTACTTC. The rearrangement links TRBV10-2 to TRBJ2-7; 8 bases map to TRBD2. The J segment lost 0 bases and the V segment lost 4 bases, leaving 11 bases of the junction unmatched. The CDR3 loop spans 17 amino acids. Germline V gene sequence: CDR1 WSHSY, CDR2 SAAADI.

The gene calls are TRBV6-5 and TRBJ2-7; D may be TRBD1 (5 bases). This CDR3 contains 15 residues. V lost 0 bases to trimming and J lost 3 bases, with 12 bases between them. Germline V gene data show CDR1 as MNHEY and CDR2 as SVGAGI. CDR3 sequence reads: CASSYSDGRVYEQYF. The DNA for the CDR3 is TGTGCCAGCAGTTACTCCGACGGCAGGGTCTACGAGCAGTACTTC.

The chain has TRBV4-3 and TRBJ1-1; 8 bases line up with TRBD1. V gave up 1 base and J gave up 5 bases; unmatched junction bases: 6. Germline loops: CDR1 LGHNA, CDR2 YSLEER. The CDR3 is 15 residues long. The CDR3 is CASSQVLQGGTEAFF. CDR3 nucleotides: TGCGCCAGCAGCCAAGTGTTACAGGGGGGGACTGAAGCTTTCTTT.

The genes are TRBV19 and TRBJ1-1, with 8 bases matching TRBD1. This CDR3 is built from 15 residues. From germline, CDR1 is LNHDA and CDR2 SQIVND (reference sequence). Trimming removed 3 bases from V and 5 bases from J; junction bases left unmatched: 8. The CDR3 DNA reads as TGTGCCAGTAGTATGGTAGGGACAGGTTGGACTGAAGCTTTCTTT. Translating it yields CASSMVGTGWTEAFF.

V is TRBV4-2 and J is TRBJ2-3; 10 bases match TRBD1. With 0 bases clipped from V and 6 bases from J, the junction kept 3 bases outside the gene matches. Germline-derived CDR1 and CDR2 are LGHNA and YNFKEQ. The CDR3 is 15 residues long. CDR3 sequence (DNA): TGTGCCAGCAGCCAAGACCGACAGGGGGCGGATACGCAGTATTTT. This sequence encodes CASSQDRQGADTQYF.

The genes are TRBV2 and TRBJ2-7; 12 nucleotides align to TRBD1. This CDR3 comprises 14 residues. The ends lost 7 bases at V and 7 bases at J; junction bases unmatched: 8. The germline V gene encodes CDR1 SNHLY and CDR2 FYNNEI. The CDR3 spells CASTGTGGAGEQYF. DNA of the CDR3: TGTGCCAGCACCGGGACAGGGGGCGCGGGGGAGCAGTACTTC.

The genes are TRBV7-8 and TRBJ2-5; 9 bases match TRBD2. The V gene end was trimmed by 2 bases and the J gene end by 1 base; junction bases not matched to a gene: 2. The CDR3 has 15 amino acids. CDR1 SGHVS and CDR2 FQNEAQ come from the germline V gene. The CDR3 is CASSLRTSAQETQYF. The CDR3 DNA reads as TGTGCCAGCAGCTTACGGACTAGCGCCCAAGAGACCCAGTACTTC.

CDR3 in amino acids: CASSFPGQGAIGYTF. DNA for the CDR3: TGTGCCAGCAGCTTCCCGGGACAGGGGGCGATTGGCTACACCTTC. The rearrangement joins TRBV7-2 to TRBJ1-2; 12 nucleotides match TRBD1. The CDR3 extends over 15 amino acids. J gave up 7 bases and V 3 bases, and 6 bases lay outside the gene matches. Germline CDR1 reads SGHTA; CDR2 reads FQGNSA.

The J gene is TRBJ2-1, the V gene TRBV18; 12 bases are a match to TRBD2. The CDR3 consists of 15 residues. Germline values: CDR1 KGHSH, CDR2 LQKENI. With 5 bases clipped from V and 5 bases from J, the junction kept 4 bases outside the gene matches. CDR3 sequence reads: CASSLGLAGNNEQFF. The CDR3 nucleotides are TGTGCCAGCTCATTAGGACTAGCGGGAAACAATGAGCAGTTCTTC.

The V and J genes are TRBV2 and TRBJ2-6; no clear D gene. Trimming removed 2 bases from V and 2 bases from J, with 10 bases in between. CDR1 is SNHLY, CDR2 FYNNEI, per germline. This CDR3 contains 16 residues. The CDR3 sequence is CASSEPSRTGANVLTF. CDR3 nucleotides: TGTGCCAGCAGTGAACCCTCGAGGACTGGGGCCAACGTCCTGACTTTC.

The chain employs TRBV6-5 and TRBJ2-6; perhaps TRBD2 as D (6 bases). CDR1 and CDR2 (germline): MNHEY, SVGAGI. V was cut by 6 bases and J by 4 bases, with 10 bases left in between. This CDR3 region has 14 residues. CDR3 sequence reads: CASSPAGGANVLTF. CDR3 sequence (DNA): TGTGCCAGCAGCCCCGCGGGGGGGGCCAACGTCCTGACTTTC.